This T cell receptor beta chain is from a study of cytomegalovirus exposure and HLA in healthy donors. Study-wide findings and caveats: Solely CMV serostatus was available to characterize immune exposure. Most CMV-associated TCR beta chains appeared HLA-restricted in a later analysis. An apparent linkage of common viral pathogens to several of the most significant clusters emerged in a later analysis.

Both 60 Vbeta primers and 13 Jbeta primers went into the PCR. Assay: immunoSEQ multiplex PCR; the TCRdb copy retains only in-frame clones and omits some. The sample has about 80,000 clones; roughly 80% are singletons. A single count supports this clone. The antigen is not known. The CDR3 sequence is 16 residues long. Germline assignment: CDR1 SGHRS and CDR2 YFSETQ. V was clipped by 3 bases and J by 0 bases, with 16 bases between them. The specimen sequenced was PBMCs. The chain carries TRBV5-1 and TRBJ2-7, with D possibly TRBD1 on 5 matching bases. The receptor comes from a woman in her thirties or forties in good health and CMV-seropositive. CDR3 DNA sequence: TGCGCCAGCAGCTCCCCCGATGGGGCCGTCTCCTACGAGCAGTACTTC. It yields the protein CASSSPDGAVSYEQYF.